This record covers a single T cell receptor beta chain. This sample is drawn from a study of blood T cell repertoires in COVID-19. Study at large: Whether acute or convalescent, the COVID-19 samples came from the United States, Italy and Spain. T cells, B-cell-depleted T cells, or PBMCs supplied cDNA or gDNA.

Study processing details: Amplification of reference gene primers provided the estimated nucleated cell counts. Clones were sequenced by immunoSEQ multiplex PCR, and TCRdb holds only the in-frame ones, with some missing. V and J calls and clone size are copied from that table; D and trimming were computed from the DNA. Of about 150,000 clones in the sample, about nine tenths were seen once. The germline V and J ends were trimmed by 6 bases and 0 bases, with 9 bases remaining between them. This CDR3 has 13 amino acids. Germline CDR1 reads MNHEY; CDR2 reads SMNVEV (reference sequence). V and J are TRBV27 and TRBJ2-7; a weak D match, TRBD2 (5 bases). This sequence originates from a human donor in a cohort sampled during active COVID-19. The sequencing sample was made of peripheral blood. CDR3 region: CASSERLSYEQYF. The CDR3, as DNA: TGTGCCAGCAGCGAGCGGCTCTCCTACGAGCAGTACTTC.